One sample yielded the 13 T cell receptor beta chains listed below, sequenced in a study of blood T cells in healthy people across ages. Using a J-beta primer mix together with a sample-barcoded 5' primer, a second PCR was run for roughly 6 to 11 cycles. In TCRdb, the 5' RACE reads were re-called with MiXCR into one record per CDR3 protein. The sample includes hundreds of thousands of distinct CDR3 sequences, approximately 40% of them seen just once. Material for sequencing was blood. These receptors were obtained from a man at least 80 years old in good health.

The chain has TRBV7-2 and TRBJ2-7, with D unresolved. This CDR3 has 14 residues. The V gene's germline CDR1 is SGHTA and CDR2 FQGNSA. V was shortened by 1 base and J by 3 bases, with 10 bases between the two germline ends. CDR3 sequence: CASSLDFSDYEQYF. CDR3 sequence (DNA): TGTGCCAGCAGCTTAGATTTCTCGGACTACGAGCAGTACTTC.

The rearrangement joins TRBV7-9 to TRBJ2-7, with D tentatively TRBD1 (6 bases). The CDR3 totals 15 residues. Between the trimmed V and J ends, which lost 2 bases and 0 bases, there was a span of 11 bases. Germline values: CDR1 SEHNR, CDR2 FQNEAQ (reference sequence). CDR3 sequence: CASSLRGQASYEQYF. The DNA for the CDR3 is TGTGCCAGCAGCTTAAGGGGACAAGCCTCCTACGAGCAGTACTTC. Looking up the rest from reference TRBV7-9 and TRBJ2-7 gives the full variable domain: DTGVSQNPRHKITKRGQNVTFRCDPISEHNRLYWYRQTLGQGPEFLTYFQNEAQLEKSRLLSDRFSAERPKGSFSTLEIQRTEQGDSAMYLCASSLRGQASYEQYFGPGTRLTVT.

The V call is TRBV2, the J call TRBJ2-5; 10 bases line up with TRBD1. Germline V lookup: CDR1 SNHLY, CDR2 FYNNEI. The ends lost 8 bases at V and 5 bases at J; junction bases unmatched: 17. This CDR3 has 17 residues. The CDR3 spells CASSGPRDRGLEETQYF. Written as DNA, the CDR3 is TGTGCCAGCTCAGGTCCAAGGGACAGGGGATTAGAGGAGACCCAGTACTTC.

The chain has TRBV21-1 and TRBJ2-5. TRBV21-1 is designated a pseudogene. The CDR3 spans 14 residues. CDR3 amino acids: CASSEDRDQETQYF. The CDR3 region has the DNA TGTGCCAGCAGCGAAGACAGGGACCAAGAGACCCAGTACTTC.

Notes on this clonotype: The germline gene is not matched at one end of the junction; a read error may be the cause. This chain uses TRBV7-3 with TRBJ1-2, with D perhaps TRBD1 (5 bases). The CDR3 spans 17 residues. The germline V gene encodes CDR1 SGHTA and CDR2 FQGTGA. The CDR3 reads CASSLTGAPKSNYDYTF. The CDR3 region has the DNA TGTGCCAGCAGCTTAACCGGGGCACCCAAATCTAACTATGACTACACCTTC.

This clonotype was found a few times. CDR3 residues: CASSYEGQGSFYEQYF. The DNA of the CDR3 is TGTGCCAGCAGCTATGAGGGGCAGGGAAGTTTCTACGAGCAGTACTTC. The chain is built from TRBV5-5 and TRBJ2-7; the D gene could be TRBD1 or TRBD2 (5 bases each). The ends were cut back, 3 bases at V and 3 bases at J, with 19 bases in the middle. This CDR3 region has 16 residues. Germline V lookup: CDR1 SGHKS, CDR2 YYEKEE (reference sequence). The full variable domain, rest sourced from reference TRBV5-5 and TRBJ2-7, is DAGVTQSPTHLIKTRGQQVTLRCSPISGHKSVSWYQQVLGQGPQFIFQYYEKEERGRGNFPDRFSARQFPNYSSELNVNALLLGDSALYLCASSYEGQGSFYEQYFGPGTRLTVT.

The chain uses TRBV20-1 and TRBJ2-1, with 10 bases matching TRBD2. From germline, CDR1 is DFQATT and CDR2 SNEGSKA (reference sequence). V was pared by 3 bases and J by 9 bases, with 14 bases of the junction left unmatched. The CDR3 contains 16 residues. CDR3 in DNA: TGCAGTGCTAGGCGCCGACTAGCGGGCTCGCTAGGTGAGCAGTTCTTC. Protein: CSARRRLAGSLGEQFF.

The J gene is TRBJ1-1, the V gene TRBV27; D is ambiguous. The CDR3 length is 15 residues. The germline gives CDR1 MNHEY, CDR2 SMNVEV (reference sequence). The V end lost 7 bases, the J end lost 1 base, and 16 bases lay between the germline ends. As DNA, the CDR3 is TGTGCCAGCAAACATACCAGGTACGCGAACACTGAAGCTTTCTTT. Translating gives CASKHTRYANTEAFF.

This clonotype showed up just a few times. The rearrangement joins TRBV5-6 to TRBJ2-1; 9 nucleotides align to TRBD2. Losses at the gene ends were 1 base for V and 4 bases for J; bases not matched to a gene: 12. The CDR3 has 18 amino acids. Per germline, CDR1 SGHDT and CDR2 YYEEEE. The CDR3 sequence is CASSLWGLAQLKYNEQFF. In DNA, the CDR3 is TGTGCCAGCAGCTTGTGGGGACTAGCCCAACTGAAGTACAATGAGCAGTTCTTC.

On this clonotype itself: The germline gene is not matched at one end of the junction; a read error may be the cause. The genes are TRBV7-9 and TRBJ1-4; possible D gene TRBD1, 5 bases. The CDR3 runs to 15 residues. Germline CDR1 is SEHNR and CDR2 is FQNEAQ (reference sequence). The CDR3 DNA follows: TGTGCTAGCAGTCCACAGGAGCAGATAAAAGAAAAACTGTTTTTT. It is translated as CASSPQEQIKEKLFF.

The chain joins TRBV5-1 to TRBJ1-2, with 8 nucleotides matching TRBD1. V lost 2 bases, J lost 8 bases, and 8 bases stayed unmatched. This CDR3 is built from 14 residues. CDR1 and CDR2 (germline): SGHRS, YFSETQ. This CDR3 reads CASSFTWTGKGYTF. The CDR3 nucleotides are TGCGCCAGCAGCTTCACCTGGACAGGGAAAGGCTACACCTTC.

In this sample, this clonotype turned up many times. The CDR3, as DNA: TGCGCCAGCAGCCAAGGGGTGAGCACAGATACGCAGTATTTT. Its translation is CASSQGVSTDTQYF. The chain has TRBV4-1 and TRBJ2-3; no clear D. Germline assignment: CDR1 MGHRA and CDR2 YSYEKL. The length of the CDR3 is 14 residues. V lost 1 base and J lost 0, with 5 bases in between.

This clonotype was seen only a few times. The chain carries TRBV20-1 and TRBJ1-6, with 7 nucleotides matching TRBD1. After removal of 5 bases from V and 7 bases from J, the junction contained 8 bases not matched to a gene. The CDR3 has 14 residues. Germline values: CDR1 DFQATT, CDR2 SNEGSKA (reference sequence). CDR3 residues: CSASRQGKNSPLHF. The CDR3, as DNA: TGCAGTGCTTCCCGACAGGGTAAAAATTCACCCCTCCACTTT.